This T cell receptor (beta chain) stems from a study of shared clonotypes between healthy human individuals (dated by TCRdb to the early 2020s). About the full investigation: The cohort comprised a couple of women and three men aged 18 to 49 years. For each donor, CD4 naive and CD4 memory were each given three plates, CD8 naive was given two plates, and CD8 memory was given one plate. The study deeply sequenced blood TCR repertoires of about 5 healthy adults to estimate repertoire size and the extent of clonotype sharing between individuals. Libraries were prepared and TCR repertoires were sequenced by different laboratories using diverse techniques, in order to increase sequencing depth and limit assay-specific biases. Leukapheresis yielded between about 0.8 and 9.5 billion PBMCs per donor. What the authors observed across the whole study: Even with the large sequencing depth, rarefaction of the sorted-subset datasets indicated that sequencing was incomplete. Sampling was restricted to blood, and TCR repertoires in tissue are likely to differ from TCR repertoires in blood. Naive subsets generally had larger estimated clonotype richness than memory subsets. Clonotypes shared by all four sorted-subset donors showed higher generation probabilities than non-shared clonotypes. Pairwise subsampling led to the expectation that sequencing depth would affect the degree of clonotype sharing among donors. When a few donors were compared, the shared fraction of clonotypes was 5% to 6.5% for naive CD4, around 3.5% for naive CD8, 2% to 2.5% for memory CD4, and 0.4% for memory CD8. Because the study included only a small number of donors, the genetic and exposure-history diversity represented was limited.

The cysteine opens and the phenylalanine closes a CDR3 of 17 amino acids. The CDR3 DNA has 51 bases and is translated from base 1. V trim: 0 bases; J trim: 3 bases; unmatched bases: 6. The germline V gene sets CDR1 to LGHNA and CDR2 to YSLEER. About this clone itself: The target of this receptor is not known. Within one base of it there is no much larger clone, and no base qualities were kept.

Healthy HIV-negative adults with no recently reported acute infections or vaccinations were included as donors. All donors were Caucasian adults living in Nashville, Tennessee, USA. CD4+ T cells were enriched through magnetic negative selection, after which naive cells were positively selected on CD45RA and the remaining negative fraction served as the memory subset. Blood was collected by leukapheresis, and PBMCs were isolated by Ficoll-Histopaque density gradient centrifugation and then cryopreserved in liquid nitrogen vapor phase. Purity and quantity of every magnetically sorted T cell population were checked by analytical flow cytometry. Each sorted fraction had its genomic DNA isolated and then quantified by UV absorbance on a Nanodrop 2000c. Using the deep immunoSEQ assay, multiplex PCR amplified TCR CDR3 regions from genomic DNA. Extracted genomic DNA from each cell subset was distributed evenly across all wells of several immunoSEQ 96-well plates, and each plate was treated as a replicate. For sorted subsets, roughly 200 ng of genomic DNA, equivalent to roughly 30,000 T cell genomes, went into each replicate PCR. Purified libraries were quantified with a Qubit 3.0 fluorometer, sized on a Bioanalyzer 2100, and re-quantified with the KAPA Library Quantification kit. Every immunoSEQ 96-well plate was sequenced on a separate single-read 150-cycle Illumina NextSeq 550 flow cell. From the authors' description of their analysis: Because the immunoSEQ output included only junctional sequences and no quality scores, the filtering could not be the same as the filtering used for full-length reads. Sequences were annotated with PyIR, a Python wrapper for IgBLAST v1.9, using IMGT germline references to assign V/J genes and CDR3. Reads were filtered out if the reads had weak V/J assignments (E-value above 1e-6), no CDR3, stop codons, out-of-frame junctions, or ambiguous translated residues. V3J clonotypes were defined as sequences sharing the same inferred V gene, J gene, and CDR3 amino acid sequence. Percentage overlap between repertoires was calculated by dividing the number of shared unique clonotypes by the size of the smaller repertoire. Repertoire richness was assessed with RTK rarefaction, the Chao1 estimator, and Recon v2.1 estimates of unobserved clonotypes. Generation probabilities for all TCRbeta clonotypes obtained by the gDNA method from a few donors were computed using OLGA. The table was pulled from immuneACCESS by TCRdb, which kept in-frame rearrangements only. Such tables lose some clones; where checked, under half of the loss comes from unresolved V genes, and the rest has no known cause. The V and J calls and clone size come from that table; D and trimming were worked out from the DNA. Counted in this sample were about 990,000 clones; around 78% of them appeared once. The ten largest clones represent 0.55% to 0.7% of the sample.

The sequence is built from TRBV4-3 and TRBJ2-1; TRBD2 fits 9 bases in the junction. The TCR originated in a man younger than 30 in good health. Some clones in this sample may be carry-over from other donors' samples. The specimen sequenced was memory CD4+ T cells from PBMCs. The cell subset or site label here, explained by the study, means: CD45RA-negative fraction. Here the CDR3 is given as CASSQELKREVYNEQFF. The DNA reads TGCGCCAGCAGCCAAGAGTTAAAGCGGGAGGTCTACAATGAGCAGTTCTTC.